The clone carrying this T cell receptor beta chain was seen once. The data derive from a study of blood T cell repertoires in COVID-19. Study-wide context: The United States, Italy and Spain supplied acute and convalescent COVID-19 samples.

Per the study methods: Reference gene primer amplification gave estimated nucleated cell counts. Libraries were prepared by immunoSEQ multiplex PCR; TCRdb keeps only in-frame clonotypes and omits some of them. V and J calls and clone size are those listed in that table; D and trimming were worked out from the DNA. The top ten hold 5.5% to 7.5% of the sample, which has over 150,000 clones, under 85% seen once. Material: peripheral blood. This clonotype was sampled from a human donor in a cohort sampled during active COVID-19.

CDR3 amino acids: CASSEAAGNTIYF. The CDR3 nucleotides read TGTGCCAGCAGTGAAGCCGCTGGAAACACCATATATTTT. The chain joins TRBV2 to TRBJ1-3; D ambiguous. There are 13 residues in the CDR3. Germline V gene sequence: CDR1 SNHLY, CDR2 FYNNEI. V shed 0 bases and J shed 2 bases, with 2 bases lying between them.